The 29 T cell receptor beta chains listed next were all sequenced from one sample in a study of post-analysis software for immune sequencing data. Findings of the study overall: Relative to controls, patients had about five TRBV segments at higher frequency, with TRBV5-6, TRBV5-1 and TRBV20-1 among these.

TCR beta cDNA libraries included unique molecular identifiers. Via MiXCR, TCRdb re-called the PCR reads, giving one row per CDR3 protein. The sample consists of about 680,000 distinct CDR3 sequences, approximately 59% of them appearing once. Their target antigens are unknown. Sequencing was done on a sample of blood. All receptors come from a girl between 2 and 10 years old with multiple sclerosis.

The chain carries TRBV20-1 and TRBJ2-1; 8 bases line up with TRBD2. The germline gives CDR1 DFQATT, CDR2 SNEGSKA (reference sequence). CDR3 size: 12 residues. With 0 bases clipped from V and 12 bases from J, the junction kept 4 bases outside the gene matches. The CDR3 bases are TGCAGTGCTAGAGATCCGGGGGGGAGGCAGTTCTTC. It yields the protein CSARDPGGRQFF.

The chain has TRBV6-5 and TRBJ1-2, with TRBD1 matching over 10 bases. After removal of 7 bases from V and 4 bases from J, the junction contained 6 bases not matched to a gene. The germline CDR1 and CDR2 sequences are MNHEY and SVGAGI. The CDR3 is 14 residues long. In DNA form, the CDR3 reads TGTGCCAGCACCGAGACAGGGGGCGCCTATGGCTACACCTTC. Amino acids: CASTETGGAYGYTF.

The chain combines TRBV14 with TRBJ2-7, with 8 bases identical to TRBD2. Trimming removed 4 bases from V and 0 bases from J; junction bases left unmatched: 8. Germline-derived CDR1 and CDR2 are SGHDN and FVKESK. This CDR3 comprises 16 residues. CDR3 coding DNA: TGTGCCAGCAGCCGACTAGCGACTGCGAGCTCCTACGAGCAGTACTTC. Translated, it gives CASSRLATASSYEQYF. The entire variable domain, with the rest obtained from reference TRBV14 and TRBJ2-7, is as follows: EAGVTQFPSHSVIEKGQTVTLRCDPISGHDNLYWYRRVMGKEIKFLLHFVKESKQDESGMPNNRFLAERTGGTYSTLKVQPAELEDSGVYFCASSRLATASSYEQYFGPGTRLTVT.

CDR3 region: CASSSDAQETQYF. CDR3 nucleotides: TGTGCCAGTAGCTCCGACGCACAAGAGACCCAGTACTTC. The rearrangement joins TRBV19 to TRBJ2-5; D is unresolved. Germline CDR1 reads LNHDA; CDR2 reads SQIVND (reference sequence). This CDR3 region has 13 residues. Between the trimmed V and J ends, which lost 6 bases and 2 bases, there was a span of 10 bases.

V and J are TRBV5-1 and TRBJ2-1; no reliable D call. The CDR3 extends over 14 amino acids. Germline CDR1 and CDR2: SGHRS and YFSETQ. The V and J ends lost 5 bases and 0 bases respectively, with 9 bases between them. CDR3 sequence (DNA): TGCGCCAGCAGGGTCGAGTTCTCCTACAATGAGCAGTTCTTC. Residues: CASRVEFSYNEQFF.

V gene TRBV4-2 combines with J gene TRBJ2-1; 9 bases are shared with TRBD1. V gave up 0 bases and J gave up 9 bases; unmatched junction bases: 9. Germline CDR1 LGHNA, CDR2 YNFKEQ. The length of the CDR3 is 16 residues. This chain's CDR3 is CASSQDEGQGISEQFF. CDR3 nucleotide sequence: TGTGCCAGCAGCCAAGATGAGGGACAGGGCATAAGTGAGCAGTTCTTC.

The rearrangement joins TRBV7-6 to TRBJ2-7; D gene unclear. The germline V gene has CDR1 SGHVS and CDR2 FNYEAQ. Deletions cut 6 bases from V and 6 bases from J, with 15 bases between. This CDR3 comprises 13 residues. The CDR3 loop reads CASSPTGWTEQYF. For the CDR3, the DNA is TGTGCCAGCAGTCCCACCGGTTGGACCGAGCAGTACTTC.

This clonotype occurred once. This chain uses TRBV7-8 with TRBJ1-2, with TRBD1 identical over 7 bases. Trimming took 5 bases from V and 8 from J; bases not matched to a gene: 5. This CDR3 is built from 12 residues. From germline, CDR1 is SGHVS and CDR2 FQNEAQ. CDR3 DNA: TGTGCCAGCAGCGAAGACAGGGTCGGCTACACCTTC. Its translation: CASSEDRVGYTF.

The chain uses TRBV12-3 or TRBV12-4 and TRBJ1-5; D possibly corresponds to TRBD1 (5 bases). The CDR3 covers 15 residues. V lost 7 bases to trimming and J lost 0 bases, with 13 bases between them. The CDR3: CASNHAGNSNQPQHF. The CDR3 region has the DNA TGTGCCAGCAACCATGCAGGGAATAGCAATCAGCCCCAGCATTTT.

The J gene is TRBJ2-3, the V gene TRBV20-1, with D perhaps matching TRBD2 (6 bases). Deletions cut 2 bases from V and 10 bases from J, with 19 bases between. Germline V gene data show CDR1 as DFQATT and CDR2 as SNEGSKA (reference sequence). The CDR3 contains 14 residues. CDR3 protein: CSARPRTGVQPQYF. DNA of the CDR3: TGCAGTGCTAGACCCCGGACGGGGGTGCAGCCGCAGTATTTT.

The chain employs TRBV5-1 and TRBJ2-3; D gene uncertain. Per the germline V gene, CDR1 is SGHRS and CDR2 is YFSETQ. Trimming took 4 bases from V and 6 from J, leaving 12 bases between them. The CDR3 runs to 13 residues. CDR3 in amino acids: CASSPRWPDTQYF. CDR3 DNA: TGCGCCAGCAGCCCTAGGTGGCCCGATACGCAGTATTTT.

This sequence joins TRBV27 and TRBJ2-1; D is unresolved. Trimming shortened V by 4 bases and J by 5 bases, and 9 bases separated the two germline ends. The CDR3 is made up of 13 amino acids. CDR1 is MNHEY, CDR2 SMNVEV, per germline (reference sequence). As DNA, the CDR3 is TGTGCCAGCAGTTCACTGGACGACAATGAGCAGTTCTTC. This gives the protein CASSSLDDNEQFF.

The rearrangement uses TRBV5-1 and TRBJ2-7; no definite D call. The germline gives CDR1 SGHRS, CDR2 YFSETQ. The CDR3 contains 14 residues. Trimming left V 1 base short and J 0 bases short, with 8 bases between. CDR3 in DNA: TGCGCCAGCAGCTTGATGGGCGACTCCTACGAGCAGTACTTC. Translating it yields CASSLMGDSYEQYF. Together with reference TRBV5-1 and TRBJ2-7, the CDR3 gives the full variable domain: KAGVTQTPRYLIKTRGQQVTLSCSPISGHRSVSWYQQTPGQGLQFLFEYFSETQRNKGNFPGRFSGRQFSNSRSEMNVSTLELGDSALYLCASSLMGDSYEQYFGPGTRLTVT.

The chain is built from TRBV6-1 and TRBJ1-1, with D perhaps matching TRBD1 (5 bases). Between the trimmed V and J ends, which lost 1 base and 4 bases, there was a span of 10 bases. The CDR3 is 14 residues long. CDR1 and CDR2 from the germline V gene are MNHNS and SASEGT. CDR3 nucleotides: TGTGCCAGCAGTGAAGGGGGGAAGTCCACTGAAGCTTTCTTT. This gives the protein CASSEGGKSTEAFF.

V and J are TRBV2 and TRBJ1-2; a weak D match, TRBD1 (5 bases). CDR3 length equals 14 residues. Trimming cost V 7 bases and J 4 bases, with 16 bases left between them. The germline V gene has CDR1 SNHLY and CDR2 FYNNEI. CDR3 in amino acids: CASKPTGGFYGYTF. The CDR3 DNA follows: TGTGCCAGCAAGCCCACCGGGGGGTTCTATGGCTACACCTTC.

The chain is built from TRBV20-1 and TRBJ1-2; weak D call: TRBD1 (5 bases). Trimming shortened V by 5 bases and J by 0 bases, and 13 bases separated the two germline ends. CDR3 length equals 14 residues. The germline CDR1 and CDR2 sequences are DFQATT and SNEGSKA (reference sequence). CDR3 sequence (DNA): TGCAGTGCTCCCTATGGGGCGACTAACTATGGCTACACCTTC. Amino acids: CSAPYGATNYGYTF.

The rearrangement links TRBV11-3 to TRBJ2-1; 10 bases are shared with TRBD1. This CDR3 is built from 15 residues. Germline lookup yields CDR1 SGHNT and CDR2 YENEEA. V gave up 5 bases and J gave up 5 bases; unmatched junction bases: 6. The CDR3 reads CASSLTGTGDNEQFF. Here the CDR3 DNA reads TGTGCCAGCAGCCTTACCGGGACAGGGGACAATGAGCAGTTCTTC.

Points on this clonotype: The conserved closing phenylalanine or tryptophan is absent in this CDR3, likely reflecting a read error. The CDR3 DNA is TGTGCCAGCAGCTTGACTGACAGGCACTTGAATCTGAACACTGAAGCTTTCATT. This codes for CASSLTDRHLNLNTEAFI. The gene calls are TRBV7-9 and TRBJ1-1, with D tentatively TRBD1 (6 bases). V lost 3 bases to trimming and J lost 0 bases, with 20 bases between them. There are 18 residues in the CDR3. CDR1 is SEHNR and CDR2 is FQNEAQ in the germline V gene (reference sequence).

This clonotype was counted only a few times. This chain joins TRBV7-2 and TRBJ2-7; D not certain. The J call may not be correct, given that the DNA end is closer to TRBJ2-5. Germline CDR1 SGHTA, CDR2 FQGNSA. The CDR3 covers 11 residues. This CDR3 is CASSSERTQYF. Written as DNA, the CDR3 is TGTGCCAGCAGCTCCGAAAGGACCCAGTACTTC.

This sequence joins TRBV20-1 and TRBJ2-6; no firm D call. Trimming removed 0 bases at V and 4 bases at J, with 7 bases between. Looked up from germline, CDR1 is DFQATT and CDR2 is SNEGSKA (reference sequence). This CDR3 has 14 residues. The CDR3 reads CSARDLGGANVLTF. The CDR3, as DNA: TGCAGTGCTAGAGATTTAGGCGGGGCCAACGTCCTGACTTTC.

The rearrangement uses TRBV29-1 and TRBJ2-1, with 7 bases aligning to TRBD1. V lost 1 base to trimming and J lost 4 bases; unmatched junction nucleotides: 4. The CDR3 totals 14 residues. From germline, CDR1 is SQVTM and CDR2 ANQGSEA. The CDR3, as DNA: TGCAGCGTTGAAGCATACAGGGGATACAATGAGCAGTTCTTC. As protein: CSVEAYRGYNEQFF.

A single count supports this clonotype. This chain links TRBV5-1 with TRBJ2-5; 13 bases line up with TRBD2. The CDR3 is 15 amino acids. V lost 5 bases, J lost 11 bases, and 12 bases stayed unmatched. Germline V gene data show CDR1 as SGHRS and CDR2 as YFSETQ. The CDR3 DNA follows: TGCGCCAGCAGGGGAGGGACTAGCGGGGCCCGGGAGCAGTACTTC. Protein product: CASRGGTSGAREQYF.

This chain connects TRBV21-1 to TRBJ2-1; the table's D call TRBD1 went unverified against the DNA. TRBV21-1 is recorded as a pseudogene. The CDR3 has 16 amino acids. The CDR3: CASSPLRAGAYNEQFF. The DNA of the CDR3 is TGTGCCAGCAGCCCCCTCAGAGCGGGGGCTTACAATGAGCAGTTCTTC.

This clonotype has more than one count but fewer than ten. The chain employs TRBV12-3 or TRBV12-4 and TRBJ1-2; D is undetermined. The CDR3 spans 12 residues. V was cut by 2 bases and J by 7 bases, with 8 bases left in between. This CDR3 reads CASSLREFGYTF. In DNA, the CDR3 is TGTGCCAGCAGTTTAAGGGAATTTGGCTACACCTTC.

This clonotype was seen a few times. This rearrangement joins TRBV25-1 to TRBJ2-1; 9 positions agree with TRBD2. This CDR3 has 15 amino acids. Germline CDR1 is MGHDK and CDR2 is SYGVNS. J gave up 7 bases and V 5 bases, and 9 bases lay outside the gene matches. The CDR3 reads CASSQLAGLRNEQFF. The CDR3 coding sequence is TGTGCCAGCAGTCAACTAGCGGGTTTACGGAATGAGCAGTTCTTC. Full variable domain (missing parts from reference TRBV25-1 and TRBJ2-1): EADIYQTPRYLVIGTGKKITLECSQTMGHDKMYWYQQDPGMELHLIHYSYGVNSTEKGDLSSESTVSRIRTEHFPLTLESARPSHTSQYLCASSQLAGLRNEQFFGPGTRLTVL.

V is TRBV7-9 and J is TRBJ2-4; D possibly matches TRBD1 or TRBD2 (5 bases each). Germline lookup yields CDR1 SEHNR and CDR2 FQNEAQ (reference sequence). V gave up 8 bases and J gave up 1 base, with 12 bases separating them. The CDR3 length is 14 residues. The CDR3 nucleotides are TGTGCCAGCCGAGGGGCCGCTGCCAAAAACATTCAGTACTTC. The encoded protein is CASRGAAAKNIQYF.

The chain links TRBV29-1 to TRBJ1-1, with D unclear. This CDR3 comprises 14 residues. The V gene lost 6 bases and the J gene lost 7 bases, with 21 bases spanning the gap. Germline V lookup: CDR1 SQVTM, CDR2 ANQGSEA. The CDR3 DNA reads TGCAGCGTCGAGACGGACCCGAATCTGGTTGAAGCTTTCTTT. Translated: CSVETDPNLVEAFF. The full variable domain, in which reference TRBV29-1 and TRBJ1-1 provide the parts outside the CDR3, is SAVISQKPSRDICQRGTSLTIQCQVDSQVTMMFWYRQQPGQSLTLIATANQGSEATYESGFVIDKFPISRPNLTFSTLTVSNMSPEDSSIYLCSVETDPNLVEAFFGQGTRLTVV.

DNA of the CDR3: TGTGCCAGCAGTTTTCTAGCAGGGGGCGTTATTTATGGCTACACCTTC. Protein sequence: CASSFLAGGVIYGYTF. J is TRBJ1-2 and V is TRBV27, with TRBD1 matching over 8 bases. The germline CDR1 and CDR2 sequences are MNHEY and SMNVEV (reference sequence). Trimming took 3 bases from V and 5 from J; bases not matched to a gene: 11. The CDR3 totals 16 residues.

The DNA of the CDR3 is TGTGCCAGCAGCTTAAATACAGGTTCCGAGCAGTACTTC. Its protein is CASSLNTGSEQYF. The rearrangement links TRBV5-4 to TRBJ2-7, with D tentatively TRBD1 (5 bases). Trimming removed 2 bases at V and 6 bases at J, with 12 bases between. The CDR3 is 13 amino acids. Germline assignment: CDR1 SGHNT and CDR2 YYREEE (reference sequence).